The subject of this entry is one T cell receptor (beta chain). This specimen comes from a study of OX40 agonist ivuxolimab in advanced cancers. The CDR3 totals 11 residues. V gave up 0 bases and J gave up 5 bases, with 4 bases separating them. Per germline, CDR1 DFQATT and CDR2 SNEGSKA (reference sequence). Sequencing was performed with immunoSEQ multiplex PCR; in TCRdb, only in-frame clones are kept and a portion is missing. In the table there are 55,000 to 80,000 clones, 70% to 90% of which are singletons. The clonotype originates from an adult with an advanced solid tumor such as melanoma, head and neck, liver or kidney cancer. This specimen consisted of CD4+ or CD8+ T cells sorted from blood, obtained in a trial of the OX40 agonist ivuxolimab. This chain links TRBV20-1 with TRBJ1-1; D remains unclear. Written as DNA, the CDR3 is TGCAGTGCTAGAGATAGAACTGAAGCTTTCTTT. It is translated as CSARDRTEAFF.